These 21 T cell receptor beta chains originate from one sample sequenced in a study of CD8+ T cells in alopecia areata. The treatment is: oral pan-JAK inhibitor, 5-10 mg twice daily. cDNA serving as the sequencing template came from extracted, reverse transcribed RNA. Libraries were prepared by immunoSEQ multiplex PCR; TCRdb keeps only in-frame clonotypes and omits some of them. The sample has 190,000 or so clones, approximately 60% seen once. Source: CD4+ T cells sorted from blood, taken at week 4, from a patient treated with tofacitinib. These receptors were taken from a human donor with alopecia areata.

The V and J genes are TRBV25-1 and TRBJ1-4; the D is unclear. CDR3 length: 16 residues. CDR1 and CDR2 (germline): MGHDK, SYGVNS. V was shortened by 6 bases and J by 0 bases, with 14 bases between the two germline ends. Here the CDR3 reads CASSFGRKATNEKLFF. As DNA, the CDR3 is TGTGCCAGCAGCTTCGGGAGGAAGGCAACTAATGAAAAACTGTTTTTT.

The chain has TRBV30 and TRBJ2-2; D remains ambiguous. Trimming removed 3 bases from V and 4 bases from J, with 9 bases in between. The germline gives CDR1 GTSNPN, CDR2 SVGIG (reference sequence). The CDR3 covers 13 residues. The CDR3, as DNA: TGTGCCTGGAGGGTCCGGTTCACCGGGGAGCTGTTTTTT. It translates to CAWRVRFTGELFF. Full variable domain (remainder filled in from reference TRBV30 and TRBJ2-2): SQTIHQWPATLVQPVGSPLSLECTVEGTSNPNLYWYRQAAGRGLQLLFYSVGIGQISSEVPQNLSASRPQDRQFILSSKKLLLSDSGFYLCAWRVRFTGELFFGEGSRLTVL.

The rearrangement joins TRBV6-5 to TRBJ2-6; no clear D gene. The CDR3 spans 15 residues. In germline, CDR1 is MNHEY, CDR2 SVGAGI. Deletions cut 2 bases from V and 2 bases from J, with 7 bases between. The CDR3 sequence is CASSYEVAGANVLTF. CDR3 bases: TGTGCCAGCAGTTACGAGGTGGCTGGGGCCAACGTCCTGACTTTC.

The sample holds a few counts of this clone. The chain couples TRBV19 to TRBJ1-6; perhaps TRBD1 as D (5 bases). The CDR3 totals 16 residues. V lost 7 bases and J 7 bases, leaving 20 bases between the germline ends. The germline V gene encodes CDR1 LNHDA and CDR2 SQIVND (reference sequence). CDR3 nucleotides: TGTGCCAGTACCGACCCCTCACGGGGCCTCAATTCACCCCTCCACTTT. Its protein product is CASTDPSRGLNSPLHF.

The V gene is TRBV4-2, the J gene TRBJ2-7; D is possibly TRBD1 or TRBD2 (5 bases each). V gave up 4 bases and J gave up 2 bases, with 15 bases separating them. The CDR3 sequence is 15 residues long. Germline V CDR1 and CDR2: LGHNA, YNFKEQ. CDR3 sequence: CASSRTGTSPYEQYF. The CDR3 DNA reads as TGTGCCAGCAGCCGCACCGGGACGTCACCCTACGAGCAGTACTTC.

This chain uses TRBV7-9 with TRBJ2-6; D may match TRBD1 or TRBD2 (5 bases each). This CDR3 contains 18 residues. From germline, CDR1 is SEHNR and CDR2 FQNEAQ (reference sequence). V was shortened by 11 bases and J by 0 bases, with 23 bases between the two germline ends. CDR3 region: CAGQVGPGPSSGANVLTF. The CDR3 DNA reads TGTGCCGGTCAGGTTGGGCCGGGACCTAGCTCTGGGGCCAACGTCCTGACTTTC.

The V gene is TRBV23-1, the J gene TRBJ2-3, with D perhaps TRBD2 (7 bases). TRBV23-1 falls under the ORF class, with uncertain function. The V and J ends lost 2 bases and 1 base respectively, with 19 bases between them. This CDR3 region has 18 residues. CDR3 region: CASSQPLPGAGGTDTQYF. The DNA for the CDR3 is TGCGCCAGCAGTCAACCCTTACCAGGGGCGGGGGGCACAGATACGCAGTATTTT.

This clone showed up just a few times. This sequence joins TRBV30 and TRBJ2-4; D is possibly TRBD2 (6 bases). V lost 0 bases to trimming and J lost 3 bases, with 9 bases between them. The CDR3 length is 14 residues. Germline CDR1 reads GTSNPN; CDR2 reads SVGIG (reference sequence). CDR3 loop: CAWSVLAGKNIQYF. The CDR3 region has the DNA TGTGCCTGGAGTGTACTAGCCGGCAAAAACATTCAGTACTTC. Complete variable domain (other parts from reference TRBV30 and TRBJ2-4): SQTIHQWPATLVQPVGSPLSLECTVEGTSNPNLYWYRQAAGRGLQLLFYSVGIGQISSEVPQNLSASRPQDRQFILSSKKLLLSDSGFYLCAWSVLAGKNIQYFGAGTRLSVL.

This clone was counted a few times. The chain combines TRBV6-6 with TRBJ2-1, with TRBD2 identical over 9 bases. The ends lost 4 bases at V and 4 bases at J; junction bases unmatched: 5. CDR3 length: 15 amino acids. Germline assignment: CDR1 MNHNY and CDR2 SVGAGI (reference sequence). The CDR3 reads CASSSMTSGYNEQFF. The CDR3 DNA reads as TGTGCCAGCAGTTCGATGACTAGCGGATACAATGAGCAGTTCTTC.

This clone appeared once. V is TRBV30 and J is TRBJ1-6; weak D call: TRBD1 (5 bases). The CDR3 runs 13 residues. The V and J ends lost 6 bases and 8 bases respectively, with 14 bases between them. Germline V gives CDR1 GTSNPN, CDR2 SVGIG (reference sequence). DNA of the CDR3: TGTGCCTGCCAGGGCCCGAGGGATTCACCCCTCCACTTT. Translating gives CACQGPRDSPLHF. Full variable domain (outside the CDR3, taken from reference TRBV30 and TRBJ1-6): SQTIHQWPATLVQPVGSPLSLECTVEGTSNPNLYWYRQAAGRGLQLLFYSVGIGQISSEVPQNLSASRPQDRQFILSSKKLLLSDSGFYLCACQGPRDSPLHFGNGTRLTVT.

The genes are TRBV29-1 and TRBJ2-2; D is perhaps TRBD2 (7 bases). Germline V lookup: CDR1 SQVTM, CDR2 ANQGSEA. This CDR3 spans 14 amino acids. CDR3 region: CSGGGVAGSGELFF. In DNA, the CDR3 is TGCAGTGGGGGCGGTGTAGCGGGTTCCGGGGAGCTGTTTTTT.

V and J are TRBV7-9 and TRBJ2-5, with D possibly TRBD1 on 5 matching bases. The CDR3 spans 12 residues. Trimming cost V 0 bases and J 12 bases, with 11 bases left between them. In germline, CDR1 is SEHNR, CDR2 FQNEAQ (reference sequence). The CDR3 DNA sequence: TGTGCCAGCAGCTTAGCATCAGAAGGGGAGTACTTC. This sequence encodes CASSLASEGEYF.

The chain's CDR3 is CASSLSWQGHQPQHF. The CDR3 coding sequence is TGTGCCAGCAGTTTATCGTGGCAGGGCCATCAGCCCCAGCATTTT. The chain employs TRBV27 and TRBJ1-5, with D tentatively TRBD1 (5 bases). From germline, CDR1 is MNHEY and CDR2 SMNVEV (reference sequence). Trimming took 0 bases from V and 5 from J, leaving 11 bases between them. The CDR3 loop spans 15 amino acids.

This rearrangement joins TRBV19 to TRBJ1-2; a weak D match, TRBD1 (6 bases). Germline CDR1 is LNHDA and CDR2 is SQIVND (reference sequence). The CDR3 totals 16 residues. The V end lost 10 bases, the J end lost 2 bases, and 23 bases lay between the germline ends. CDR3 bases: TGTGCCACCACGGACGACGGTACGGGGGCAAACTATGGCTACACCTTC. Its protein product is CATTDDGTGANYGYTF.

J is TRBJ2-5 and V is TRBV7-2; D uncertain. The V gene lost 7 bases and the J gene lost 5 bases, with 14 bases spanning the gap. The CDR3 has 13 amino acids. Germline CDR1 SGHTA, CDR2 FQGNSA. The CDR3 here is CASTPPAGETQYF. Here the CDR3 DNA reads TGTGCCAGCACCCCCCCGGCCGGTGAGACCCAGTACTTC.

This clone was observed a few times. Other nucleotide sequences in the sample specify the same CDR3. The chain employs TRBV5-1 and TRBJ2-3, with D uncertain. This CDR3 has 15 amino acids. Trimming shortened V by 0 bases and J by 0 bases, and 8 bases separated the two germline ends. Germline CDR1 and CDR2: SGHRS and YFSETQ. The CDR3 here is CASSLDSLSTDTQYF. CDR3 coding DNA: TGCGCCAGCAGCTTGGATAGCCTCAGCACAGATACGCAGTATTTT. The full variable domain, rest sourced from reference TRBV5-1 and TRBJ2-3, is KAGVTQTPRYLIKTRGQQVTLSCSPISGHRSVSWYQQTPGQGLQFLFEYFSETQRNKGNFPGRFSGRQFSNSRSEMNVSTLELGDSALYLCASSLDSLSTDTQYFGPGTRLTVL.

This chain links TRBV5-1 with TRBJ2-5; no clear D. The CDR3 extends over 13 amino acids. The V gene's germline CDR1 is SGHRS and CDR2 YFSETQ. V lost 6 bases and J lost 3, with 12 bases in between. The CDR3 spells CASTWTSEETQYF. Written as DNA, the CDR3 is TGCGCCAGCACTTGGACGTCAGAAGAGACCCAGTACTTC.

The chain combines TRBV28 with TRBJ2-4; no reliable D call. Deletions cut 2 bases from V and 4 bases from J, with 3 bases between. Germline lookup yields CDR1 MDHEN and CDR2 SYDVKM. The CDR3 sequence is 12 residues long. The DNA of the CDR3 is TGTGCCAGCAGTTTACCGAAAAACATTCAGTACTTC. This translates into CASSLPKNIQYF.

The rearrangement links TRBV10-3 to TRBJ1-5; the D gene is possibly TRBD1 (6 bases). This CDR3 region has 14 residues. CDR1 and CDR2 (germline): ENHRY, SYGVKD. V was cut by 11 bases and J by 0 bases, with 14 bases left in between. This chain's CDR3 is CALPTGNSNQPQHF. CDR3 sequence (DNA): TGTGCCCTACCCACAGGGAATAGCAATCAGCCCCAGCATTTT.

The chain carries TRBV15 and TRBJ2-7, with D perhaps TRBD1 or TRBD2 (5 bases each). This CDR3 is built from 15 residues. Per the germline V gene, CDR1 is LNHNV and CDR2 is YYDKDF (reference sequence). Trimming took 0 bases from V and 6 from J, leaving 15 bases between them. The CDR3 here is CATSRDRAGSGEQYF. CDR3 DNA: TGTGCCACCAGCAGAGATCGGGCAGGGAGCGGCGAGCAGTACTTC.

The rearrangement links TRBV29-1 to TRBJ1-5; perhaps TRBD1 as D (5 bases). The CDR3 is 13 residues long. V was shortened by 6 bases and J by 0 bases, with 9 bases between the two germline ends. Per the germline V gene, CDR1 is SQVTM and CDR2 is ANQGSEA. CDR3 sequence (DNA): TGCAGCGTCCAGGGTTCTAGCAATCAGCCCCAGCATTTT. The encoded protein is CSVQGSSNQPQHF. Drawing the rest from reference TRBV29-1 and TRBJ1-5, the complete variable domain is SAVISQKPSRDICQRGTSLTIQCQVDSQVTMMFWYRQQPGQSLTLIATANQGSEATYESGFVIDKFPISRPNLTFSTLTVSNMSPEDSSIYLCSVQGSSNQPQHFGDGTRLSIL.